This T cell receptor beta chain emerged from a study of shared clonotypes between healthy human individuals. Overall study: Per donor, CD8 memory used one plate, CD8 naive used two, CD4 memory used three and CD4 naive used three.

CD45RO negativity and positive selection for CCR7 defined naive CD8 cells, a population that excluded terminally differentiated effector memory CD45RA+ cells. Libraries were prepared by immunoSEQ multiplex PCR; TCRdb keeps only in-frame clonotypes and omits some of them. Of roughly 2 million clones listed, about 95% are singletons. Sequenced: naive CD8+ T cells sorted from blood. This receptor was taken from a man aged 18-30 years in good health.

The CDR3: CASSPRGTDRNSPLHF. CDR3 DNA sequence: TGCGCCAGCAGCCCTCGCGGGACAGACCGAAATTCACCCCTCCACTTT. The chain employs TRBV4-1 and TRBJ1-6, with 7 bases matching TRBD1. Germline V lookup: CDR1 MGHRA, CDR2 YSYEKL. The V gene end was trimmed by 4 bases and the J gene end by 7 bases; junction bases not matched to a gene: 10. This CDR3 comprises 16 residues.